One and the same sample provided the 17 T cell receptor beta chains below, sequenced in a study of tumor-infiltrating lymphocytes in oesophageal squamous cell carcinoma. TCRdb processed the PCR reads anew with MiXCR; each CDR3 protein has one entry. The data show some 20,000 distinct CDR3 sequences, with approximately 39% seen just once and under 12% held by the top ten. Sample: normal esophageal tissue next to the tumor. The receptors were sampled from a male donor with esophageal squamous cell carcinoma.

The CDR3 region is CASSLGRVYGYTF. In DNA form, the CDR3 reads TGTGCCAGCAGCTTAGGACGGGTCTATGGCTACACCTTC. This sequence joins TRBV7-9 and TRBJ1-2; no clear D gene. CDR1 and CDR2 from the germline V gene are SEHNR and FQNEAQ (reference sequence). Trimming took off 1 base at V and 4 bases at J, with 7 bases between the two ends. This CDR3 spans 13 amino acids.

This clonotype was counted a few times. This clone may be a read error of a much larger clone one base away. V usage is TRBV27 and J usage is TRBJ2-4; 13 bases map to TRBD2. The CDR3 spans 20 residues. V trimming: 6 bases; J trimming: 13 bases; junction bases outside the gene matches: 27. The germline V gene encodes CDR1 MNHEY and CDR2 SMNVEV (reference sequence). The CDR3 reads CASSRRLAGGLASVIDEQYF. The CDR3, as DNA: TGTGCCAGCAGCCGAAGACTAGCGGGAGGCCTCGCAAGCGTGATCGATGAGCAGTACTTC.

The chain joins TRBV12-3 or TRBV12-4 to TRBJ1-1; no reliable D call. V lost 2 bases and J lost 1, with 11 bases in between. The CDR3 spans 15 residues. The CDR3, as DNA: TGTGCCAGCAGTTTATATAGTCAGGCGAACACTGAAGCTTTCTTT. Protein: CASSLYSQANTEAFF.

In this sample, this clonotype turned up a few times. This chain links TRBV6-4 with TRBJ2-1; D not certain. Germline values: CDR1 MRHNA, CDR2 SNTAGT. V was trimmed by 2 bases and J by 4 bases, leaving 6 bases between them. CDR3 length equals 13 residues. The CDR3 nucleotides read TGTGCCAGCAGTGACGGCGATTACAATGAGCAGTTCTTC. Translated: CASSDGDYNEQFF.

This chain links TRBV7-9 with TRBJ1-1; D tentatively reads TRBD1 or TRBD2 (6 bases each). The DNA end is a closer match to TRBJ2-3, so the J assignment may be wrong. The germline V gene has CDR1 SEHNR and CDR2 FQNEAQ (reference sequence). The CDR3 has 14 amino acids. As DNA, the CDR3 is TGTGCCAGCAGCTTAGGGGGGGCCGCAGATACGCAGTATTTT. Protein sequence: CASSLGGAADTQYF.

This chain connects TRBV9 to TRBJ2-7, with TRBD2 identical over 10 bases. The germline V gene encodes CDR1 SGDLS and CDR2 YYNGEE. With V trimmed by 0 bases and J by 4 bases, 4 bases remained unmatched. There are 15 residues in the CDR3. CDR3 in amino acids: CASSVVGTSEYEQYF. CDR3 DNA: TGTGCCAGCAGCGTAGTGGGGACTAGCGAGTACGAGCAGTACTTC. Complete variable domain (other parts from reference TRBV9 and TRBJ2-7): DSGVTQTPKHLITATGQRVTLRCSPRSGDLSVYWYQQSLDQGLQFLIQYYNGEERAKGNILERFSAQQFPDLHSELNLSSLELGDSALYFCASSVVGTSEYEQYFGPGTRLTVT.

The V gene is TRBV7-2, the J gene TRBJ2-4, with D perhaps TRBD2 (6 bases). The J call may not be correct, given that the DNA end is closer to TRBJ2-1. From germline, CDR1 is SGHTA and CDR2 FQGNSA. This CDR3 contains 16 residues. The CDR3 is CASSLLAGGGANEQFF. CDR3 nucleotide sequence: TGTGCCAGCAGCTTATTGGCCGGGGGAGGAGCCAATGAGCAGTTCTTC.

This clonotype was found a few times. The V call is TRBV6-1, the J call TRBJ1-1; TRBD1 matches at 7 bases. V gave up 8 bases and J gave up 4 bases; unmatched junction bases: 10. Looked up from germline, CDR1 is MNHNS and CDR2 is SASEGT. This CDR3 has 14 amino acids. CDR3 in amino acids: CASVQGNGGTEAFF. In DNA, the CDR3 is TGTGCCAGCGTACAGGGGAATGGTGGCACTGAAGCTTTCTTT.

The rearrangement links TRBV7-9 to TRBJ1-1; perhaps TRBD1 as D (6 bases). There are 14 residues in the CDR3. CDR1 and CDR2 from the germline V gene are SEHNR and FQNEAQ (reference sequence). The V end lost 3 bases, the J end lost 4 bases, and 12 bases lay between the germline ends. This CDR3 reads CASSFSGVGTEAFF. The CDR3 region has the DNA TGTGCCAGCAGCTTCTCAGGGGTGGGCACTGAAGCTTTCTTT.

The CDR3 sequence: CANQQVKAIGELFF. CDR3 DNA sequence: TGTGCCAACCAACAGGTTAAGGCGATCGGGGAGCTGTTTTTT. The genes are TRBV6-1 and TRBJ2-2, with D maybe TRBD1 (5 bases). This CDR3 is built from 14 residues. Between the trimmed V and J ends, which lost 10 bases and 7 bases, there was a span of 19 bases. Germline loops: CDR1 MNHNS, CDR2 SASEGT.

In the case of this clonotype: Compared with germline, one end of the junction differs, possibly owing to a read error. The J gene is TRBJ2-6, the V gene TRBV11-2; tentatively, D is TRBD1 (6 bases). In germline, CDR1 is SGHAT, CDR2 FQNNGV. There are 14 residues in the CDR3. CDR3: CASSQTGLNSPLHF. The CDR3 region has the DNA TGTGCCAGCAGTCAGACAGGTCTGAATTCACCCCTCCACTTC.

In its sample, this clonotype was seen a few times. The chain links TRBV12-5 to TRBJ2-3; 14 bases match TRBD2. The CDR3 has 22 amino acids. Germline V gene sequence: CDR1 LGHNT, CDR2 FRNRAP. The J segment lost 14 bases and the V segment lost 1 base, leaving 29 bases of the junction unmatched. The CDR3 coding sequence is TGTGCTAGTGGTTTGGCTGGGTTCCGACCGACTAGCGGGAGGGCCGAGACCGGGGAGCTGTATTTT. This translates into CASGLAGFRPTSGRAETGELYF.

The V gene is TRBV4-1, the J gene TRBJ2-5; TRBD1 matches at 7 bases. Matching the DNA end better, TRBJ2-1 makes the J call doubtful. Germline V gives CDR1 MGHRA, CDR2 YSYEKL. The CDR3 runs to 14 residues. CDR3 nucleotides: TGCGCCAGCAGCCAAGGACAGGGTGGCAATGAGCAGTTCTTC. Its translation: CASSQGQGGNEQFF.

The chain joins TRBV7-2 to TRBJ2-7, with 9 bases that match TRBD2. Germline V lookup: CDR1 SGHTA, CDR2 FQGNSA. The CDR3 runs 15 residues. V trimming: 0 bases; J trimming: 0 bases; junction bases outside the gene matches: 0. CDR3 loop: CASSLASGSSYEQYF. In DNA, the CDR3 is TGTGCCAGCAGCTTAGCTAGCGGGAGCTCCTACGAGCAGTACTTC.

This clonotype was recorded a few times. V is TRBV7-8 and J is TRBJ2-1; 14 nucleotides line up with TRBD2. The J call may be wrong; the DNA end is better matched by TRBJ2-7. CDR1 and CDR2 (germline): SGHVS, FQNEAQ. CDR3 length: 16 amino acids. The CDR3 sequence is CASSPRTSGRTYEQYF. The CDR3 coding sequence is TGTGCCAGCAGCCCCCGGACTAGCGGGAGGACCTACGAGCAGTACTTC.

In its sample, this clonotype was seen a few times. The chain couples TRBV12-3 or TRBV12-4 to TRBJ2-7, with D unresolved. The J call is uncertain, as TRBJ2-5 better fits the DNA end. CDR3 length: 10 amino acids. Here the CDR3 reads CASSGETQYF. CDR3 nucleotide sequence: TGTGCCAGCTCGGGAGAGACCCAGTACTTC.

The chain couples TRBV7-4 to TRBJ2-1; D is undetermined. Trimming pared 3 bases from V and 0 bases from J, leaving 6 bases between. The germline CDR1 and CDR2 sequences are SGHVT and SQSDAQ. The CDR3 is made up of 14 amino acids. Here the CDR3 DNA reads TGTGCCAGCAGCTTGGCTAGCTCCTACAATGAGCAGTTCTTC. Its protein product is CASSLASSYNEQFF.